This record looks at one TCR beta chain sequence and its context. Its cognate antigen is unknown. The data were obtained in a study of CD8 T cells in ankylosing spondylitis. Findings and caveats of the study: There were earlier reports of some motif variants in reactive arthritis synovial fluid and blood. Matched synovial fluid from ankylosing spondylitis patients was reported to be enriched for disease-linked clones. A TCR beta motif made of about 8 highly homologous variants seemed typical of ankylosing spondylitis blood.

A single record per CDR3 protein comes from TCRdb applying MiXCR to the 5' RACE reads. The data hold 300,000 to 350,000 distinct CDR3 sequences, with roughly 10% observed a single time. The CDR3 sequence is 14 residues long. Germline CDR1 is SGHRS and CDR2 is YFSETQ. The ends were cut back, 3 bases at V and 1 base at J, with 10 bases in the middle. The sequenced material came from blood, either unsorted or a sorted T cell fraction (not recorded which). The chain joins TRBV5-1 to TRBJ2-5; no reliable D call. The sequence was obtained from a female donor with ankylosing spondylitis or in good health (not recorded which). The DNA of the CDR3 is TGCGCCAGCAGCTACGGAAGAGGCCAAGAGACCCAGTACTTC. Translation gives CASSYGRGQETQYF.